This T cell receptor beta chain stems from a study of T cells in localized non-small cell lung cancer. Comments on this clone: Its antigen is as yet unknown.

Measured with immunoSEQ multiplex PCR; TCRdb has only the in-frame clones, and not every one. Among under 60,000 clones listed, just over 85% were seen once. Germline CDR1 reads SGHVS; CDR2 reads FNYEAQ. The CDR3 covers 14 residues. V lost 3 bases to trimming and J lost 3 bases, with 12 bases between them. Study observations and caveats: Clonality peaked in uninvolved adjacent lung rather than tumor. Heterogeneity is still possible, as just one tumor region was sequenced. Longer overall survival was associated with a higher density of T cells in the blood. Adjacent lung exhibited a median of around 60 among the 100 most abundant tumor clones.

This specimen was peripheral blood, taken before any cancer treatment. The chain couples TRBV7-6 to TRBJ2-7, with D unclear. The origin of this receptor is a male donor older than 55 with stage III squamous cell lung carcinoma. CDR3 in amino acids: CASSLAGRYYEQYF. The CDR3 nucleotides are TGTGCCAGCAGCTTGGCCGGACGATACTACGAGCAGTACTTC.